This T cell receptor beta chain comes out of a study of response to subunit inactivated influenza vaccine. Study conclusions and caveats: Few additional T cells are recruited per seasonal influenza vaccination, authors suggested.

TCRdb passed the RT-PCR reads through MiXCR, listing each CDR3 protein once. The sample has roughly 790,000 distinct CDR3 sequences, 21% seen once. V was trimmed by 6 bases and J by 7 bases, leaving 16 bases between them. This CDR3 region has 14 residues. The germline V gene encodes CDR1 MDHEN and CDR2 SYDVKM. About this clonotype itself: Its antigen remains unknown.

The source is a man aged 50-59 years who received an inactivated influenza vaccine. The rearrangement links TRBV28 to TRBJ2-1; perhaps TRBD1 as D (5 bases). Here the sequenced sample was PBMCs from blood, taken more than 4 days after vaccination. The CDR3 sequence: CASRGARAGNEQFF. CDR3 nucleotide sequence: TGTGCCAGCAGGGGTGCCAGGGCAGGAAATGAGCAGTTCTTC.